This entry features one T cell receptor (beta chain) sequence. The antigen is undetermined. The CDR3 extends over 13 amino acids. From germline, CDR1 is SGHDT and CDR2 YYEEEE. Trimming removed 2 bases from V and 5 bases from J, with 10 bases in between. Documented time point: 4-8 weeks after completion of therapy. These data come from a study of T cell therapy after organ transplantation. In the study overall: Responders numbered eight and nonresponders two among ten patients. Across 2 to 6 intravenous infusions, patients got a median of 1.92 x 10^8 CMV-specific T cells. Short-term post-therapy samples: blood collected 4 to 8 weeks after completing therapy.

Study results and caveats: Post-therapy reconstitution appeared to include transferred and endogenous clonotypes.

Using immunoSEQ multiplex PCR, the repertoire was profiled, and TCRdb retains in-frame clones only, with some absent. The data hold nearly 20,000 clones, with 65% to 85% observed a single time. This TCR derives from a human patient who had received a solid organ transplant and had CMV disease. The graft donor may be the source of some T cells. This chain connects TRBV5-6 to TRBJ1-2, with TRBD1 as a possible D gene (6 bases). Sequenced material: CD8+ T cells from blood, taken after autologous CMV-specific T cell therapy. In nucleotides, the CDR3 is TGTGCCAGCAGCTTCCAGGGGTGGTATGGCTACACCTTC. This codes for CASSFQGWYGYTF.